A single sample gave rise to the 13 T cell receptor beta chains below, sequenced in a study of blood T cell repertoires in COVID-19. Using immunoSEQ multiplex PCR, the repertoire was profiled, and TCRdb retains in-frame clones only, with some absent. The data contain 90,000 to 120,000 clones, about nine tenths of them singletons. Sequencing was done on a sample of peripheral blood. The receptor set was obtained from a man aged 45-65 years with active or convalescent COVID-19.

The chain links TRBV19 to TRBJ2-1; TRBD2 matches at 12 bases. Germline CDR1 LNHDA, CDR2 SQIVND (reference sequence). V lost 4 bases and J lost 5; bases outside the gene matches: 6. The CDR3 contains 16 residues. Here the CDR3 DNA reads TGTGCCAGTAGTAAGCCTAGCGGGAGGGAGGACAATGAGCAGTTCTTC. Translated, it gives CASSKPSGREDNEQFF.

The J gene is TRBJ1-4, the V gene TRBV19; D is uncertain. Trimming removed 4 bases at V and 6 bases at J, with 15 bases between. Per the germline V gene, CDR1 is LNHDA and CDR2 is SQIVND (reference sequence). The CDR3 contains 15 residues. The CDR3 sequence is CASSNGGLPDEKLFF. The CDR3 region has the DNA TGTGCCAGTAGTAACGGCGGCCTCCCAGATGAAAAACTGTTTTTT.

This sequence joins TRBV28 and TRBJ1-1; possible D gene TRBD1, 5 bases. The V gene lost 5 bases and the J gene lost 5 bases, with 12 bases spanning the gap. CDR1 is MDHEN and CDR2 is SYDVKM in the germline V gene. The CDR3 runs 13 residues. This CDR3 is CASSLGVGTEAFF. DNA of the CDR3: TGTGCCAGCAGTCTAGGGGTGGGTACTGAAGCTTTCTTT.

The rearrangement links TRBV6-2 or TRBV6-3 to TRBJ1-6; D gene ambiguous. Germline CDR1 is MNHEY and CDR2 is SVGEGT. There are 11 residues in the CDR3. V lost 4 bases, J lost 9 bases, and 4 bases lay in between. Written as DNA, the CDR3 is TGTGCCAGCAGTTCGTCTTCACCCCTCCACTTT. This translates into CASSSSSPLHF.

This clone was seen a few times. The chain is built from TRBV7-9 and TRBJ1-2; D remains unclear. Germline-derived CDR1 and CDR2 are SEHNR and FQNEAQ (reference sequence). The CDR3 is 13 residues long. With 0 bases removed from V and 8 bases from J, the gap between germline ends came to 10 bases. DNA for the CDR3: TGTGCCAGCAGCTTAGCGGAAGCCGGGGGCTACACCTTC. Translating gives CASSLAEAGGYTF.

The genes are TRBV19 and TRBJ2-2, with D uncertain. There are 17 residues in the CDR3. V was trimmed by 3 bases and J by 0 bases, leaving 14 bases between them. Germline loops: CDR1 LNHDA, CDR2 SQIVND (reference sequence). CDR3 coding DNA: TGTGCCAGTAGTATGGGCCACCAACTTTCGAACACCGGGGAGCTGTTTTTT. This encodes CASSMGHQLSNTGELFF.

The V and J genes are TRBV19 and TRBJ1-2; D may be TRBD1 (6 bases). V lost 6 bases to trimming and J lost 6 bases, with 23 bases between them. The length of the CDR3 is 16 residues. Germline V gives CDR1 LNHDA, CDR2 SQIVND (reference sequence). The CDR3 loop reads CASSLGTGTRLDGYTF. DNA for the CDR3: TGTGCCAGTAGCCTGGGAACAGGGACCCGGTTGGATGGCTACACCTTC. Full variable domain (missing parts from reference TRBV19 and TRBJ1-2): DGGITQSPKYLFRKEGQNVTLSCEQNLNHDAMYWYRQDPGQGLRLIYYSQIVNDFQKGDIAEGYSVSREKKESFPLTVTSAQKNPTAFYLCASSLGTGTRLDGYTFGSGTRLTVV.

The chain has TRBV3-1 (or the pseudogene TRBV3-2) and TRBJ2-5; D gene unclear. Trimming removed 1 base from V and 5 bases from J, with 11 bases in between. The CDR3 has 14 amino acids. From germline, CDR1 is LGHDT and CDR2 YNNKEL (reference sequence). The CDR3: CASSQVPKEETQYF. Written as DNA, the CDR3 is TGTGCCAGCAGCCAAGTCCCAAAGGAGGAGACCCAGTACTTC.

This chain links TRBV6-2 or TRBV6-3 with TRBJ1-5; TRBD1 aligns across 7 bases. Germline CDR1 MNHEY, CDR2 SVGEGT. CDR3 length: 14 amino acids. The trim removed 2 bases at V and 6 bases at J, leaving 4 bases unmatched. CDR3 region: CASSYGTEIQPQHF. For the CDR3, the DNA is TGTGCCAGCAGTTACGGGACAGAGATTCAGCCCCAGCATTTT.

This clone was seen just once. The rearrangement joins TRBV4-3 to TRBJ2-1, with 8 bases aligning to TRBD2. Germline V gene sequence: CDR1 LGHNA, CDR2 YSLEER. The CDR3 is 14 amino acids. V lost 1 base, J lost 9 bases, and 5 bases stayed unmatched. This CDR3 is CASSQGRTSFEQFF. As DNA, the CDR3 is TGCGCCAGCAGCCAAGGACGGACTAGCTTTGAGCAGTTCTTC.

V gene TRBV28 combines with J gene TRBJ1-5, with 7 bases fitting TRBD1. This CDR3 has 16 amino acids. J lost 5 bases, V lost 5 bases, and 12 bases had no gene match. Germline values: CDR1 MDHEN, CDR2 SYDVKM. This CDR3 reads CASSPYPTGNDQPQHF. CDR3 coding DNA: TGTGCCAGCAGTCCGTACCCGACAGGGAACGATCAGCCCCAGCATTTT.

The chain links TRBV7-9 to TRBJ1-6, with 7 positions matching TRBD1. The J segment lost 10 bases and the V segment lost 5 bases, leaving 8 bases of the junction unmatched. Germline CDR1 reads SEHNR; CDR2 reads FQNEAQ (reference sequence). The CDR3 has 14 amino acids. Here the CDR3 DNA reads TGTGCCAGCAGCCCGAGACAGGGTGGATCACCCCTCCACTTT. Its protein product is CASSPRQGGSPLHF.

This clone was detected once. The V call is TRBV15, the J call TRBJ2-5, with a tentative D call TRBD1 (6 bases). CDR3 size: 15 residues. Trimming took 2 bases from V and 1 from J, leaving 11 bases between them. Germline loops: CDR1 LNHNV, CDR2 YYDKDF (reference sequence). The CDR3 DNA reads as TGTGCCACCAGCAGAACTACAGGGTTCCAAGAGACCCAGTACTTC. It codes for CATSRTTGFQETQYF.